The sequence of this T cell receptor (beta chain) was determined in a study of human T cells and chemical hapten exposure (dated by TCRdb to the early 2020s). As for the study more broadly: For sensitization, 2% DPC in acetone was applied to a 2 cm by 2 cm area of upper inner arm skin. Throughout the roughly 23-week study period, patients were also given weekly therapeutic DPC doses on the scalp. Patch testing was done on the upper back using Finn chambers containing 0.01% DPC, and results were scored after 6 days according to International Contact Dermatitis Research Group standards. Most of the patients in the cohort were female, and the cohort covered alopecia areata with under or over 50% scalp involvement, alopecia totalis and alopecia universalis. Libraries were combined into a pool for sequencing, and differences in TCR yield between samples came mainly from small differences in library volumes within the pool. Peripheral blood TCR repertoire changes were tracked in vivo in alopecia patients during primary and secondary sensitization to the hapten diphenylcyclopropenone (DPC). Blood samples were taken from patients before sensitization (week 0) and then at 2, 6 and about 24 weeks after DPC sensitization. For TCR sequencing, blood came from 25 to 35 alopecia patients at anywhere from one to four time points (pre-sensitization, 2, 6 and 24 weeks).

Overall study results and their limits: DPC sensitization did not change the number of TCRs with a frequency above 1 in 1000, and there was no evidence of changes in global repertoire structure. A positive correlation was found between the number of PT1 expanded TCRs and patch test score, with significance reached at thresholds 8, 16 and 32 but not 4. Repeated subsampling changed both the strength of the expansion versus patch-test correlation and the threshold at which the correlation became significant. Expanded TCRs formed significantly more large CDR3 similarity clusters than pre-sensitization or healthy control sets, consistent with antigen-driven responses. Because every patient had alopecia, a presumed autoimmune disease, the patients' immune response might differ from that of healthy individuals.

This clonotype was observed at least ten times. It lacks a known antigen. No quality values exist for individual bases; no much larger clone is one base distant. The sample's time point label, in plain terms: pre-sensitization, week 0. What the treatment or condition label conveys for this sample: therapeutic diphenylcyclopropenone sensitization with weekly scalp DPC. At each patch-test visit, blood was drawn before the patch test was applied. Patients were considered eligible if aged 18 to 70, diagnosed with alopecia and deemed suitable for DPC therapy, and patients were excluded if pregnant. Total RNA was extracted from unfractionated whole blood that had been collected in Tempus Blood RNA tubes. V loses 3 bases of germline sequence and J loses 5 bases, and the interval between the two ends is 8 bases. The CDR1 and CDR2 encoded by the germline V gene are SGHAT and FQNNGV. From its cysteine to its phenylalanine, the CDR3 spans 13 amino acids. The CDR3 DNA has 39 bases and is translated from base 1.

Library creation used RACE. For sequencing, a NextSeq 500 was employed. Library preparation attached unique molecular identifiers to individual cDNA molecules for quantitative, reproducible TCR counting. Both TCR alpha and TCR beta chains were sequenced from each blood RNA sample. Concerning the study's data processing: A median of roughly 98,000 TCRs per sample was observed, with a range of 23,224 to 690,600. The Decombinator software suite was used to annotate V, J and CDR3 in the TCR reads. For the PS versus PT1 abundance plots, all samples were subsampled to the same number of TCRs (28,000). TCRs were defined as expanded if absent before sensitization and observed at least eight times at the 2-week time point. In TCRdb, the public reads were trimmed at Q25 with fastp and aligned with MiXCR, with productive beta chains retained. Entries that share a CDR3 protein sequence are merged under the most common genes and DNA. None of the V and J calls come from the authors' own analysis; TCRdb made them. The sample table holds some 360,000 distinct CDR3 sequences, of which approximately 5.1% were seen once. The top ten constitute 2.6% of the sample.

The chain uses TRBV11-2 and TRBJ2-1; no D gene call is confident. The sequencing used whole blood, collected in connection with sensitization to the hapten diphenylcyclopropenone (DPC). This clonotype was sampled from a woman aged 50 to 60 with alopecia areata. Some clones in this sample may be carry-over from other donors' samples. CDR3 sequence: CASSFFEHNEQFF. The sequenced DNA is TGTGCCAGCAGCTTCTTCGAGCACAATGAGCAGTTCTTC.